This T cell receptor beta chain was found in a study of monozygotic twins with inflammatory bowel disease. The CDR3 length is 14 residues. CDR1 is SQVTM and CDR2 is ANQGSEA in the germline V gene. Per sample, reverse transcription was split into eight reactions. TCRdb re-called the 5' RACE reads; one entry per CDR3 protein, DNA not given. This sample's table reports some 130,000 distinct CDR3 sequences. The receptor comes from a human donor with ulcerative colitis or Crohn's disease, or a healthy co-twin of an affected twin (not recorded which). Sequenced sample: blood. J is TRBJ2-7 and V is TRBV29-1; TCRdb calls TRBD2, which cannot be checked without DNA. CDR3 residues: CSVEEGRVSGEQYF.